The next 8 T cell receptor beta chains were all read from a single sample in a study of blood T cell repertoires in COVID-19. The assay was immunoSEQ multiplex PCR, and TCRdb's table has in-frame clones only and misses some. The table lists hundreds of thousands of clones, roughly 86% of them singletons, with about 1.6% in the top ten. The sample was PBMCs or T cells enriched from blood (not recorded which). The receptors come from a woman between 45 and 65 years old who had recovered from COVID-19.

The chain is built from TRBV4-2 and TRBJ2-7; the match to TRBD2 covers 8 bases. Germline-derived CDR1 and CDR2 are LGHNA and YNFKEQ. J lost 3 bases, V lost 1 base, and 8 bases had no gene match. The CDR3 is made up of 16 amino acids. The CDR3 loop is CASSQGLAGPLYEQYF. The CDR3, as DNA: TGTGCCAGCAGCCAAGGGTTAGCGGGACCTCTCTACGAGCAGTACTTC.

This clone was seen once. The rearrangement links TRBV5-1 to TRBJ2-1; 12 bases map to TRBD2. After removal of 3 bases from V and 6 bases from J, the junction contained 13 bases not matched to a gene. The CDR3 length is 18 residues. The germline V gene encodes CDR1 SGHRS and CDR2 YFSETQ. The CDR3 DNA is TGCGCCAGCAGCTGGGCGACTAGCGGGAGCCGGATCACCAATGAGCAGTTCTTC. This gives the protein CASSWATSGSRITNEQFF. Variable domain in full (rest from reference TRBV5-1 and TRBJ2-1): KAGVTQTPRYLIKTRGQQVTLSCSPISGHRSVSWYQQTPGQGLQFLFEYFSETQRNKGNFPGRFSGRQFSNSRSEMNVSTLELGDSALYLCASSWATSGSRITNEQFFGPGTRLTVL.

This chain joins TRBV28 and TRBJ2-6, with TRBD2 matching over 12 bases. Unmatched junction bases numbered 9, after V lost 2 bases and J lost 4 bases. Looked up from germline, CDR1 is MDHEN and CDR2 is SYDVKM. The CDR3 has 19 amino acids. For the CDR3, the DNA is TGTGCCAGCAGTTTACCTAGCGGGAGGGCTATTCCCGGGGCCAACGTCCTGACTTTC. Its translation is CASSLPSGRAIPGANVLTF.

This chain joins TRBV5-4 and TRBJ1-2, with a weak D call TRBD1 (5 bases). CDR3 length: 14 amino acids. Deletions cut 4 bases from V and 1 base from J, with 11 bases between. Germline loops: CDR1 SGHNT, CDR2 YYREEE (reference sequence). In nucleotides, the CDR3 is TGTGCCAGCAGCCTACAGGCGGTTAACTATGGCTACACCTTC. It specifies CASSLQAVNYGYTF.

The CDR3 region is CASSQDRGPEQFF. In nucleotides, the CDR3 is TGCGCCAGCAGCCAAGACAGGGGGCCTGAGCAGTTCTTC. The chain combines TRBV4-1 with TRBJ2-1, with 8 nucleotides matching TRBD1. CDR3 length equals 13 residues. V lost 0 bases, J lost 9 bases, and 1 base stayed unmatched. Germline lookup yields CDR1 MGHRA and CDR2 YSYEKL.

The chain couples TRBV10-3 to TRBJ2-7; TRBD2 matches at 12 bases. The CDR3 loop spans 16 amino acids. Germline assignment: CDR1 ENHRY and CDR2 SYGVKD. Unmatched junction bases numbered 8, after V lost 2 bases and J lost 6 bases. The CDR3 DNA reads as TGTGCCATCAGTGAGCCGGGGACTAGCGGGCCGGGCGAGCAGTACTTC. Its translation is CAISEPGTSGPGEQYF.

The sample holds one count of this clone. The chain is built from TRBV3-1 (or the pseudogene TRBV3-2) and TRBJ1-2; no clear D. The CDR3 covers 13 residues. Germline values: CDR1 LGHDT, CDR2 YNNKEL (reference sequence). Trimming pared 4 bases from V and 5 bases from J, leaving 11 bases between. This chain's CDR3 is CASSRTASYGYTF. Written as DNA, the CDR3 is TGTGCCAGCAGCCGGACTGCCTCGTATGGCTACACCTTC.

The genes are TRBV27 and TRBJ2-4, with 12 bases identical to TRBD1. Germline V gene sequence: CDR1 MNHEY, CDR2 SMNVEV (reference sequence). Trimming cost V 6 bases and J 16 bases; bases outside gene matches: 10. The CDR3 spans 13 residues. CDR3 sequence: CASRPRDRGLCYF. The CDR3 DNA reads TGTGCCAGCAGGCCTCGGGACAGGGGGCTGTGTTACTTC.